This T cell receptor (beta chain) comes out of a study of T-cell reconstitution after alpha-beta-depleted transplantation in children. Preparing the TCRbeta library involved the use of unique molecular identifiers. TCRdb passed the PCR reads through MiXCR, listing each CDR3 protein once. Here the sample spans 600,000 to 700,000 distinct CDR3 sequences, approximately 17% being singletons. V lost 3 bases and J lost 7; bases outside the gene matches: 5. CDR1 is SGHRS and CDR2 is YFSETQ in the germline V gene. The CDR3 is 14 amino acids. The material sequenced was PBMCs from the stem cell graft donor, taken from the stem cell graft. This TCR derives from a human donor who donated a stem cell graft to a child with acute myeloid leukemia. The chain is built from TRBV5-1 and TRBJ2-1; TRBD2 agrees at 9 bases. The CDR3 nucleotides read TGCGCCAGCAGCTCCTCGGGACTAGCTAATGAGCAGTTCTTC. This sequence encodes CASSSSGLANEQFF. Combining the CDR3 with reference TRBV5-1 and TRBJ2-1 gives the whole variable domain KAGVTQTPRYLIKTRGQQVTLSCSPISGHRSVSWYQQTPGQGLQFLFEYFSETQRNKGNFPGRFSGRQFSNSRSEMNVSTLELGDSALYLCASSSSGLANEQFFGPGTRLTVL.